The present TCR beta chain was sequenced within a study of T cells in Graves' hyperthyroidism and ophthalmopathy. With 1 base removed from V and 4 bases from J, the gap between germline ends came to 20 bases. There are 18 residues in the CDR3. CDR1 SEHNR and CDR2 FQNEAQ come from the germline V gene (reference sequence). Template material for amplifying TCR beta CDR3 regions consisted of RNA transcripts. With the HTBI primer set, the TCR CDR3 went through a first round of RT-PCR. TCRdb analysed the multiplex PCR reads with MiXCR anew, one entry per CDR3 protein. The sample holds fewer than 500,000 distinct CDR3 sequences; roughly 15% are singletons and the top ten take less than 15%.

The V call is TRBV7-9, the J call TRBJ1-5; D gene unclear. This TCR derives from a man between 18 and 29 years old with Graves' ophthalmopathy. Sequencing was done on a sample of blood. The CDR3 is CASSLGNSGASGNQPQHF. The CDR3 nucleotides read TGTGCCAGCAGCTTAGGAAACTCGGGAGCTTCTGGGAATCAGCCCCAGCATTTT.